These 27 T cell receptor beta chains came from one sample sequenced in a study of CD8+ T cells in alopecia areata. Following RNA extraction, reverse transcription yielded cDNA that acted as the sequencing template. The table came from immunoSEQ multiplex PCR; TCRdb's copy has only in-frame clones and leaves some out. The sample has roughly 150,000 clones; more than 75% are singletons. Sequences were derived from CD8+ T cells sorted from blood, sampled at week 0. The receptors derive from a human donor with alopecia areata.

This rearrangement joins TRBV9 to TRBJ2-7, with D maybe TRBD2 (6 bases). Germline V gene data show CDR1 as SGDLS and CDR2 as YYNGEE. CDR3 length: 15 residues. Trimming cost V 0 bases and J 2 bases, with 12 bases left between them. This chain's CDR3 is CASSVGEAPTYEQYF. As DNA, the CDR3 is TGTGCCAGCAGCGTAGGGGAGGCCCCCACCTACGAGCAGTACTTC.

This chain links TRBV5-6 with TRBJ1-1; D remains ambiguous. The germline gives CDR1 SGHDT, CDR2 YYEEEE. The CDR3 runs to 14 residues. V dropped 0 bases and J dropped 4 bases, with 10 bases sitting between them. This CDR3 is CASSLDYTVTEAFF. The CDR3 DNA sequence: TGTGCCAGCAGCTTGGACTACACCGTCACTGAAGCTTTCTTT.

The chain uses TRBV6-1 and TRBJ2-4; 7 bases fit TRBD2. V shed 4 bases, J shed 5 bases, and the junction held 5 bases outside the gene matches. The CDR3 length is 14 residues. Germline assignment: CDR1 MNHNS and CDR2 SASEGT. CDR3 protein: CASSVWGGENIQYF. The CDR3 bases are TGTGCCAGCAGTGTTTGGGGGGGGGAAAACATTCAGTACTTC.

The chain combines TRBV2 with TRBJ2-2; the D gene is possibly TRBD2 (6 bases). The length of the CDR3 is 14 residues. From germline, CDR1 is SNHLY and CDR2 FYNNEI. The V end was cut by 7 bases, the J end by 4 bases, with 13 bases between. The CDR3 loop is CASNWGTLTGELFF. CDR3 nucleotides: TGTGCCAGCAATTGGGGGACTCTCACCGGGGAGCTGTTTTTT.

The chain is built from TRBV5-4 and TRBJ2-7; tentatively, D is TRBD1 (5 bases). Germline assignment: CDR1 SGHNT and CDR2 YYREEE (reference sequence). V was cut by 3 bases and J by 2 bases, with 12 bases left in between. The CDR3 sequence is 14 residues long. The CDR3 protein is CASSSQGRPYEQYF. The CDR3, as DNA: TGTGCCAGCAGCTCCCAGGGTCGGCCCTACGAGCAGTACTTC.

The CDR3 region has the DNA TGTGCCAGCAGTTTCAAGGCTCACCCCTCCTACGAGCAGTACTTC. Encoded protein: CASSFKAHPSYEQYF. V is TRBV27 and J is TRBJ2-7; no definite D call. Germline loops: CDR1 MNHEY, CDR2 SMNVEV (reference sequence). Trimming shortened V by 3 bases and J by 0 bases, and 12 bases separated the two germline ends. CDR3 size: 15 residues.

The chain joins TRBV13 to TRBJ2-1, with D tentatively TRBD1 (6 bases). With 5 bases removed from V and 1 base from J, the gap between germline ends came to 15 bases. CDR3 length equals 16 residues. Germline lookup yields CDR1 PRHDT and CDR2 FYEKMQ (reference sequence). CDR3 sequence reads: CASSARQAGSYNEQFF. DNA of the CDR3: TGTGCCAGCAGCGCCCGACAGGCCGGATCCTACAATGAGCAGTTCTTC.

The chain combines TRBV27 with TRBJ1-4, with 9 bases identical to TRBD1. In germline, CDR1 is MNHEY, CDR2 SMNVEV (reference sequence). The CDR3 has 13 residues. V lost 7 bases and J lost 6; bases outside the gene matches: 3. The CDR3, as DNA: TGTGCCAGCATGGGACAGGGTGATGAAAAACTGTTTTTT. This codes for CASMGQGDEKLFF.

This chain connects TRBV28 to TRBJ2-7, with 10 bases lining up with TRBD2. The germline gives CDR1 MDHEN, CDR2 SYDVKM. V gave up 5 bases and J gave up 2 bases; unmatched junction bases: 18. The CDR3 has 19 amino acids. CDR3 coding DNA: TGTGCCAGCAGTGGGAGGCTCCTGGCGACTAGCGGGCCCACCTACGAGCAGTACTTC. It codes for CASSGRLLATSGPTYEQYF.

The V call is TRBV7-2, the J call TRBJ1-2; a weak D match, TRBD1 (6 bases). Trimming removed 5 bases from V and 8 bases from J, with 12 bases in between. The CDR3 is made up of 12 amino acids. Germline lookup yields CDR1 SGHTA and CDR2 FQGNSA. CDR3 region: CASSVTGIGYTF. The CDR3 DNA is TGTGCCAGCAGCGTAACAGGGATAGGCTACACCTTC.

This clone was counted once. This chain links TRBV6-6 with TRBJ2-1; D is perhaps TRBD2 (6 bases). The length of the CDR3 is 15 residues. V lost 7 bases and J lost 0, with 13 bases in between. CDR1 and CDR2 from the germline V gene are MNHNY and SVGAGI (reference sequence). DNA of the CDR3: TGTGCCAGCACCGAGGGACTTAGCTCCTACAATGAGCAGTTCTTC. Amino acids: CASTEGLSSYNEQFF.

This clone was seen once. The rearrangement uses TRBV7-9 and TRBJ1-1; maybe TRBD1 (6 bases). Germline V gene lookup returns CDR1 SEHNR and CDR2 FQNEAQ (reference sequence). The CDR3 spans 17 residues. This CDR3 reads CATNVGAQAPFNTEAFF. DNA of the CDR3: TGTGCTACTAATGTGGGGGCACAGGCCCCTTTTAACACTGAAGCTTTCTTT. The variable domain in full, completed from reference TRBV7-9 and TRBJ1-1, reads DTGVSQNPRHKITKRGQNVTFRCDPISEHNRLYWYRQTLGQGPEFLTYFQNEAQLEKSRLLSDRFSAERPKGSFSTLEIQRTEQGDSAMYLCATNVGAQAPFNTEAFFGQGTRLTVV.

About this clone: This specimen includes other DNA sequences encoding the same CDR3. The CDR3: CASSPEGTEAFF. The CDR3 coding sequence is TGTGCCAGCAGCCCGGAGGGCACTGAAGCTTTCTTT. The V gene is TRBV9, the J gene TRBJ1-1, with D uncertain. The CDR3 is made up of 12 amino acids. The V gene lost 4 bases and the J gene lost 4 bases, with 8 bases spanning the gap. Germline CDR1 and CDR2: SGDLS and YYNGEE.

The V gene is TRBV12-5, the J gene TRBJ1-1; D ambiguous. The CDR3 covers 13 residues. Trimming shortened V by 3 bases and J by 1 base, and 6 bases separated the two germline ends. Germline CDR1 LGHNT, CDR2 FRNRAP. The CDR3 region has the DNA TGTGCTAGTGGTTTTGGGCAGAACACTGAAGCTTTCTTT. Translation gives CASGFGQNTEAFF.

The chain links TRBV7-3 to TRBJ2-7; a weak D match, TRBD1 (6 bases). V lost 6 bases and J 4 bases, leaving 19 bases between the germline ends. The CDR3 covers 15 residues. CDR1 and CDR2 (germline): SGHTA, FQGTGA. CDR3 DNA: TGTGCCAGCAGTGCTACCGGGACAACTCCATACGAGCAGTACTTC. Protein: CASSATGTTPYEQYF.

In this sample, this clone turned up once. This rearrangement joins TRBV29-1 to TRBJ2-1; TRBD2 agrees at 14 bases. The ends lost 1 base at V and 6 bases at J; junction bases unmatched: 2. The CDR3 contains 15 residues. Germline CDR1 SQVTM, CDR2 ANQGSEA. The CDR3 sequence: CSVEAGLAGVNEQFF. CDR3 sequence (DNA): TGCAGCGTTGAAGCGGGACTAGCGGGGGTCAATGAGCAGTTCTTC.

This clone was observed a handful of times. The chain is built from TRBV27 and TRBJ2-7; 12 bases match TRBD2. V was pared by 1 base and J by 3 bases, with 4 bases of the junction left unmatched. The CDR3 has 16 amino acids. Germline CDR1 and CDR2: MNHEY and SMNVEV (reference sequence). As DNA, the CDR3 is TGTGCCAGCAGTTTATTCGGACTAGCGGGGAACTACGAGCAGTACTTC. The encoded protein is CASSLFGLAGNYEQYF.

V is TRBV29-1 and J is TRBJ2-2; D is unclear. The CDR3 loop spans 13 amino acids. V was clipped by 4 bases and J by 2 bases, with 8 bases between them. Germline V gives CDR1 SQVTM, CDR2 ANQGSEA. CDR3 nucleotide sequence: TGCAGCGTTGGTGCACCTAACACCGGGGAGCTGTTTTTT. Encoded protein: CSVGAPNTGELFF.

The V gene is TRBV7-3, the J gene TRBJ2-3; TRBD2 matches at 12 bases. Germline-derived CDR1 and CDR2 are SGHTA and FQGTGA. There are 15 residues in the CDR3. Unmatched junction bases numbered 3, after V lost 3 bases and J lost 5 bases. The CDR3 DNA reads as TGTGCCAGCAGCTTCCTAGCGGGGGGGCAAGATACGCAGTATTTT. This translates into CASSFLAGGQDTQYF.

V and J are TRBV4-1 and TRBJ1-6; D unclear. Germline V gene data show CDR1 as MGHRA and CDR2 as YSYEKL. V was pared by 2 bases and J by 9 bases, with 17 bases between. This CDR3 region has 16 residues. CDR3 in DNA: TGCGCCAGCAGCCAATCCTCTATAATCGCGATTTCACCCCTCCACTTT. It is translated as CASSQSSIIAISPLHF.

V usage is TRBV10-2 and J usage is TRBJ2-2; D ambiguous. The V end was cut by 4 bases, the J end by 7 bases, with 4 bases between. This CDR3 has 11 amino acids. Germline CDR1 reads WSHSY; CDR2 reads SAAADI. CDR3 coding DNA: TGCGCCAGCAGTGCTAACGGGGAGCTGTTTTTT. Its protein is CASSANGELFF.

In its sample, this clone was seen once. The chain couples TRBV19 to TRBJ2-3, with 12 bases fitting TRBD2. CDR1 is LNHDA, CDR2 SQIVND, per germline (reference sequence). The J segment lost 2 bases and the V segment lost 2 bases, leaving 2 bases of the junction unmatched. The CDR3 sequence is 16 residues long. The CDR3 is CASSITSGGLTDTQYF. CDR3 DNA sequence: TGTGCCAGTAGTATAACTAGCGGGGGGCTCACAGATACGCAGTATTTT.

V usage is TRBV4-1 and J usage is TRBJ2-3, with a possible D match to TRBD2 (6 bases). Deletions cut 4 bases from V and 4 bases from J, with 18 bases between. CDR3 length: 16 amino acids. Germline V CDR1 and CDR2: MGHRA, YSYEKL. CDR3 bases: TGCGCCAGCAGCCCATTGCGGGGCGAACACGCAGATACGCAGTATTTT. This translates into CASSPLRGEHADTQYF.

The genes are TRBV27 and TRBJ1-5, with 8 bases identical to TRBD1. The germline CDR1 and CDR2 sequences are MNHEY and SMNVEV (reference sequence). V shed 5 bases, J shed 2 bases, and the junction held 5 bases outside the gene matches. This CDR3 has 15 amino acids. DNA of the CDR3: TGTGCCAGCAGTACAGGGGGTTGGGGCAATCAGCCCCAGCATTTT. This encodes CASSTGGWGNQPQHF.

This CDR3 is CASSSPGSGANVLTF. CDR3 nucleotides: TGTGCCAGCAGTTCTCCAGGGTCTGGGGCCAACGTCCTGACTTTC. The chain has TRBV6-5 and TRBJ2-6; maybe TRBD1 (5 bases). Trimming pared 4 bases from V and 1 base from J, leaving 8 bases between. CDR1 is MNHEY, CDR2 SVGAGI, per germline. This CDR3 is 15 amino acids long.

The chain is built from TRBV6-6 and TRBJ2-5, with 7 nucleotides matching TRBD2. The CDR3 runs to 14 residues. Per germline, CDR1 MNHNY and CDR2 SVGAGI (reference sequence). Losses at the gene ends were 8 bases for V and 4 bases for J; bases not matched to a gene: 10. The DNA of the CDR3 is TGTGCCAGCGGTGACTCGGGGGAGGGAGAGACCCAGTACTTC. As protein: CASGDSGEGETQYF.

The chain uses TRBV19 and TRBJ2-7, with D hard to call. Germline CDR1 LNHDA, CDR2 SQIVND (reference sequence). V was trimmed by 5 bases and J by 2 bases, leaving 10 bases between them. The CDR3 consists of 13 residues. The CDR3 DNA follows: TGTGCCAGTAGTGCCGGGCCCGCCTACGAGCAGTACTTC. Residues: CASSAGPAYEQYF.